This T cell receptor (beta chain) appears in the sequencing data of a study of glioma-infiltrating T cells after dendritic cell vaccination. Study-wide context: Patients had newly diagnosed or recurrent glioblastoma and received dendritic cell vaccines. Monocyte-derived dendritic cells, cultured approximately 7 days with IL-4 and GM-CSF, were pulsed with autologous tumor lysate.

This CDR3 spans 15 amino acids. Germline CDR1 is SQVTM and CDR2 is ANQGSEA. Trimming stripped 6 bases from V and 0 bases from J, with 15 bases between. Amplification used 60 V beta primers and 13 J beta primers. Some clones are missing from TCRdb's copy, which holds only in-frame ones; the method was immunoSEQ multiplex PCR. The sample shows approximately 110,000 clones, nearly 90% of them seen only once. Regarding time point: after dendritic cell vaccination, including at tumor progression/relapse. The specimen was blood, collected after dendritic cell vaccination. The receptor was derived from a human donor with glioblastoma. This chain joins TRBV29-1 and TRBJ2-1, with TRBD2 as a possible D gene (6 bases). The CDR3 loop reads CSVTRAGSSYNEQFF. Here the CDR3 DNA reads TGCAGCGTGACGAGAGCGGGCTCCTCCTACAATGAGCAGTTCTTC.